This T cell receptor (beta chain) was identified in a study of cytomegalovirus exposure and HLA in healthy donors. The PCR used 60 Vbeta and 13 Jbeta primers. The assay was immunoSEQ multiplex PCR, and TCRdb's table has in-frame clones only and misses some. The sample yields about 200,000 clones, approximately 81% seen once. Germline V CDR1 and CDR2: MGHRA, YSYEKL. This CDR3 has 15 amino acids. V lost 0 bases to trimming and J lost 2 bases, with 8 bases between them. What was sequenced was PBMCs. The genes are TRBV4-1 and TRBJ1-5; tentative D call: TRBD1 (6 bases). This sequence was found in a young man in good health and CMV-seronegative. In nucleotides, the CDR3 is TGCGCCAGCAGCCAAGAGACAGGCCGCAATCAGCCCCAGCATTTT. Translating it yields CASSQETGRNQPQHF.